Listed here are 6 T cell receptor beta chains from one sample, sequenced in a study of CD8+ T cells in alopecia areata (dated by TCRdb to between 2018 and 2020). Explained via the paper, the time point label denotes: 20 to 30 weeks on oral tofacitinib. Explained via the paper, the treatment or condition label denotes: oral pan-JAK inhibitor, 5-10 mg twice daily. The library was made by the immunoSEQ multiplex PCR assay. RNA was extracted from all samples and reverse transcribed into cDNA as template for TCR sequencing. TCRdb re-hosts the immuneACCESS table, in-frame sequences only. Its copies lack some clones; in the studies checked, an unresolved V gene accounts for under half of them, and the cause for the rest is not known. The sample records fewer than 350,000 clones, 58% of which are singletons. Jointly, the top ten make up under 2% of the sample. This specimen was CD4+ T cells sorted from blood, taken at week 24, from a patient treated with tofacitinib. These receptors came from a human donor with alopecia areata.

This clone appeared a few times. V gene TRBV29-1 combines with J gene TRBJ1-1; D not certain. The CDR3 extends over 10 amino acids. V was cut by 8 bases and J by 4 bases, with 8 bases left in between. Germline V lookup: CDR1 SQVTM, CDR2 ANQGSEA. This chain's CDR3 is CSFRGTEAFF. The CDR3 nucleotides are TGCAGCTTTCGGGGCACTGAAGCTTTCTTT.

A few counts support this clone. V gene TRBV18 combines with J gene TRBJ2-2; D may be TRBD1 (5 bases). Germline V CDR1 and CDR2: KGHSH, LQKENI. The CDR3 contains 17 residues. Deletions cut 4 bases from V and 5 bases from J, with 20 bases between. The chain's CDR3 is CASSLIGQGVATGELFF. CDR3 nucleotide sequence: TGTGCCAGCTCACTAATCGGGCAGGGCGTCGCGACCGGGGAGCTGTTTTTT.

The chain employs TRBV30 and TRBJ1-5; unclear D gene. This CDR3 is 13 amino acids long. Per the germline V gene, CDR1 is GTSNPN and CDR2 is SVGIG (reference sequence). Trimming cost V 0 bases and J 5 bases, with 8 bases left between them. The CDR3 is CAWSVNTYQPQHF. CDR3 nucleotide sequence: TGTGCCTGGAGTGTAAACACGTATCAGCCCCAGCATTTT.

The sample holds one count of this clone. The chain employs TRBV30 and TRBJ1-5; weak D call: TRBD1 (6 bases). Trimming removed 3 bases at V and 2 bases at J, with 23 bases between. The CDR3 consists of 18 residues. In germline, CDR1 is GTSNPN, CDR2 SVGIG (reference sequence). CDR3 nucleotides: TGTGCCTGGAGCAAAACGGCGGGGGCTGTATATGGCAATCAGCCCCAGCATTTT. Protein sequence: CAWSKTAGAVYGNQPQHF.

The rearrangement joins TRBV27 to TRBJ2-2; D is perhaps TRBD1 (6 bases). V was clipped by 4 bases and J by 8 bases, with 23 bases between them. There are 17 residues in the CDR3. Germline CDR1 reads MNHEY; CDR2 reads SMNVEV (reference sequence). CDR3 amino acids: CASSSTGTYQLSGELFF. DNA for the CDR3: TGTGCCAGCAGTTCAACCGGGACATACCAACTGTCAGGGGAGCTGTTTTTT.

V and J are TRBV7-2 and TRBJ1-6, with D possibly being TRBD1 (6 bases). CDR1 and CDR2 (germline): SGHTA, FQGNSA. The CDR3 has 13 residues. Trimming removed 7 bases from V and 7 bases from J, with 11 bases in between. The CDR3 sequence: CASTGQQNSPLHF. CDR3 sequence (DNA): TGTGCCAGCACCGGACAGCAAAATTCACCCCTCCACTTT.